One sample yielded the 2 T cell receptor beta chains listed below, sequenced in a study of T cell responses to AZD1222 COVID-19 vaccine. Method: immunoSEQ multiplex PCR; TCRdb's copy keeps in-frame clones and lacks some. Of 110,000 or so clones listed, more than 75% were seen once; the top ten hold about 4%. The sample here was peripheral blood, taken 28 days after the second AZD1222 dose. All receptors come from an adult who received the AZD1222 COVID-19 vaccine.

This rearrangement joins TRBV5-6 to TRBJ1-1; tentative D call: TRBD1 (5 bases). The CDR3 loop spans 17 amino acids. Germline V lookup: CDR1 SGHDT, CDR2 YYEEEE. V was cut by 3 bases and J by 0 bases, with 18 bases left in between. CDR3 in amino acids: CASSSLLGQFMNTEAFF. CDR3 DNA sequence: TGTGCCAGCAGCTCCCTTTTGGGGCAATTCATGAACACTGAAGCTTTCTTT.

The chain couples TRBV6-4 to TRBJ1-4, with a possible D match to TRBD1 (5 bases). The germline CDR1 and CDR2 sequences are MRHNA and SNTAGT. This CDR3 has 16 residues. V gave up 0 bases and J gave up 4 bases, with 12 bases separating them. CDR3 DNA: TGTGCCAGCAGTGACTCGGGGGGGGTAGGTAATGAAAAACTGTTTTTT. Encoded protein: CASSDSGGVGNEKLFF.